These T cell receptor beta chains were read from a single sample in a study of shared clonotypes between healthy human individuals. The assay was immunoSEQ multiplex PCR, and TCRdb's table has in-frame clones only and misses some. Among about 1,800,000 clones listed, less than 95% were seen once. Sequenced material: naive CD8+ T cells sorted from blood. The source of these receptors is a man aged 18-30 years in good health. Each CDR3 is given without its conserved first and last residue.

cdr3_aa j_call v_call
ASSPLGGPYYEQY TRBJ2-7 TRBV19
ASSPRTSGIGGNEQF TRBJ2-1 TRBV7-9
ASSSGLAGTDTQY TRBJ2-3 TRBV13
ASSSLGLNSYEQY TRBJ2-7 TRBV27
ASSSSADRRNTEAF TRBJ1-1 TRBV7-9
ASSLEVNTEAF TRBJ1-1 TRBV5-6
ASSLTGAYEQY TRBJ2-7 TRBV10-1
ASSLSGITVENYGYT TRBJ1-2 TRBV7-2
ASSIGLAGGGVGYEQY TRBJ2-7 TRBV5-1
ASSVGGDHNEQY TRBJ2-7 TRBV5-1
ASSFLAGDYEQY TRBJ2-7 TRBV11-2
ASSLWTGANTEAF TRBJ1-1 TRBV27
ASSYSSDQPQH TRBJ1-5 TRBV6-5
ASSWDGGYYGYT TRBJ1-2 TRBV27
ASRGDLMNTEAF TRBJ1-1 TRBV5-1
ASSPPGDETQY TRBJ2-5 TRBV13
ASSKPPAGYGYT TRBJ1-2 TRBV21-1
ASSVVLGDTQY TRBJ2-3 TRBV9
TSSQYGPRGNSGNTIY TRBJ1-3 TRBV1
ASIQDRVRNQPQH TRBJ1-5 TRBV7-3
AWSTLGGEKLF TRBJ1-4 TRBV30
ASSLLGGLNTGELF TRBJ2-2 TRBV27
ASSSFSDSPLH TRBJ1-6 TRBV27
ASSMTGANEKLF TRBJ1-4 TRBV27
ASSQDPGTSSNQPQH TRBJ1-5 TRBV4-2
ASSSVEQY TRBJ2-5 TRBV6-1
ASSLGVGSNTGELF TRBJ2-2 TRBV27
ASSEERRVQETQY TRBJ2-5 TRBV6-4
ASSPLPGQRSEQY TRBJ2-7 TRBV7-9
ASGGGEGDTQY TRBJ2-3 TRBV2
ASSEWKQGAYGYT TRBJ1-2 TRBV6-1
ASSELPGVEQY TRBJ2-7 TRBV19
ASRPPGQGAGGYT TRBJ1-2 TRBV27
ASSSGRGEDQPQH TRBJ1-5 TRBV7-9
ASSSGSHYEQY TRBJ2-7 TRBV19
ASLLAGESYEQY TRBJ2-7 TRBV2
ASSLSLPEAF TRBJ1-1 TRBV11-1
ASSFGTDSSYEQY TRBJ2-7 TRBV11-2
ASSFRGEGLGANVLT TRBJ2-6 TRBV7-9
ASSLLSTDTQY TRBJ2-3 TRBV28
ASSSTNSRVDTQY TRBJ2-3 TRBV28
ASSHDGGTGAYEQY TRBJ2-7 TRBV6-6
ASSGTGTPQETQY TRBJ2-5 TRBV9
ASSLFSAIPGELF TRBJ2-2 TRBV5-6
ATSQGTGNEQY TRBJ2-7 TRBV11-3